This T cell receptor (beta chain) was sequenced during a study of STAT3 mutations in large granular lymphocyte leukemia. Points on this clone: Its antigen is undetermined.

The germline V gene encodes CDR1 SGHNT and CDR2 YYREEE (reference sequence). The V end was cut by 7 bases, the J end by 4 bases, with 12 bases between. CDR3 length equals 12 residues. Profiled with immunoSEQ multiplex PCR; TCRdb holds only in-frame clones, not every one. The sample has roughly 13,000 clones; 80% to 90% are singletons. Study-level results: Every T-cell large granular lymphocyte leukemia patient had at least one immunodominant TCR beta clonotype.

This sequence joins TRBV5-4 and TRBJ2-7; a possible D gene is TRBD2 (5 bases). The sample taken for sequencing was PBMCs. The clonotype comes from a human donor with T large granular lymphocyte leukemia. Some clones in this sample may be carry-over from other donors' samples. The CDR3 region has the DNA TGTGCCAGCGGATTAGGCGGGTACGAGCAGTACTTC. It specifies CASGLGGYEQYF.